Here is one TCR beta chain with its context. The data were obtained in a study of cytomegalovirus exposure and HLA in healthy donors. Primers for the PCR totalled 60 Vbeta and 13 Jbeta. Profiled with immunoSEQ multiplex PCR; TCRdb holds only in-frame clones, not every one. Among approximately 180,000 clones listed, roughly 76% were seen once. The CDR3 length is 16 residues. Trimming stripped 4 bases from V and 0 bases from J, with 13 bases between. The germline V gene has CDR1 SGHRS and CDR2 YFSETQ. The chain uses TRBV5-1 and TRBJ1-4; TRBD1 is a possible D gene (5 bases). The TCR originated in a woman between 18 and 29 years old in good health and CMV-seropositive. Sequenced material: PBMCs. DNA of the CDR3: TGCGCCAGCAGCGTGGGACGGGAAACAACTAATGAAAAACTGTTTTTT. Residues: CASSVGRETTNEKLFF.